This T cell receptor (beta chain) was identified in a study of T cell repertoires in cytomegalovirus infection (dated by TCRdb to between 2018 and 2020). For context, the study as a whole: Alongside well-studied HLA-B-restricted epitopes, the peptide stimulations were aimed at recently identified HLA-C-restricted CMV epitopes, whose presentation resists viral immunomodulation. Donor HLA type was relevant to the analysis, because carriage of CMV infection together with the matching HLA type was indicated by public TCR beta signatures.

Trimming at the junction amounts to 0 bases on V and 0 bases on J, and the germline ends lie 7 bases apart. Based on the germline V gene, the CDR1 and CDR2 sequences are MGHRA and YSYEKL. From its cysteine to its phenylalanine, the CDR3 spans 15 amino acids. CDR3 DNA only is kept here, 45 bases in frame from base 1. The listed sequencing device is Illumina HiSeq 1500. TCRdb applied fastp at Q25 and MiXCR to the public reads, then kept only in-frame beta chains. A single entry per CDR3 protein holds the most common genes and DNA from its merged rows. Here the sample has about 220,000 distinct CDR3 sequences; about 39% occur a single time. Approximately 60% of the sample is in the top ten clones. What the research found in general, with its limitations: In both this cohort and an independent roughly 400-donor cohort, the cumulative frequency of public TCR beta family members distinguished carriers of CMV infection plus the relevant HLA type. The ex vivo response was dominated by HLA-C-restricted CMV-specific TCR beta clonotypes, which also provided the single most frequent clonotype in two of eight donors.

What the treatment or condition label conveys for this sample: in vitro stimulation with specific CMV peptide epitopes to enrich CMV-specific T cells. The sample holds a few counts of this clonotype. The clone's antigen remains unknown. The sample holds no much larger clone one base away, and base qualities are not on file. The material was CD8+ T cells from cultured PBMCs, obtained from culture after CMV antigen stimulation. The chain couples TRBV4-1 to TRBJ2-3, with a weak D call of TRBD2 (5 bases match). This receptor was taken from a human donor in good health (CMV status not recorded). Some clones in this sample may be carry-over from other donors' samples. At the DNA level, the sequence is TGCGCCAGCAGCCAAGACGAGCGGAGCACAGATACGCAGTATTTT. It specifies CASSQDERSTDTQYF.